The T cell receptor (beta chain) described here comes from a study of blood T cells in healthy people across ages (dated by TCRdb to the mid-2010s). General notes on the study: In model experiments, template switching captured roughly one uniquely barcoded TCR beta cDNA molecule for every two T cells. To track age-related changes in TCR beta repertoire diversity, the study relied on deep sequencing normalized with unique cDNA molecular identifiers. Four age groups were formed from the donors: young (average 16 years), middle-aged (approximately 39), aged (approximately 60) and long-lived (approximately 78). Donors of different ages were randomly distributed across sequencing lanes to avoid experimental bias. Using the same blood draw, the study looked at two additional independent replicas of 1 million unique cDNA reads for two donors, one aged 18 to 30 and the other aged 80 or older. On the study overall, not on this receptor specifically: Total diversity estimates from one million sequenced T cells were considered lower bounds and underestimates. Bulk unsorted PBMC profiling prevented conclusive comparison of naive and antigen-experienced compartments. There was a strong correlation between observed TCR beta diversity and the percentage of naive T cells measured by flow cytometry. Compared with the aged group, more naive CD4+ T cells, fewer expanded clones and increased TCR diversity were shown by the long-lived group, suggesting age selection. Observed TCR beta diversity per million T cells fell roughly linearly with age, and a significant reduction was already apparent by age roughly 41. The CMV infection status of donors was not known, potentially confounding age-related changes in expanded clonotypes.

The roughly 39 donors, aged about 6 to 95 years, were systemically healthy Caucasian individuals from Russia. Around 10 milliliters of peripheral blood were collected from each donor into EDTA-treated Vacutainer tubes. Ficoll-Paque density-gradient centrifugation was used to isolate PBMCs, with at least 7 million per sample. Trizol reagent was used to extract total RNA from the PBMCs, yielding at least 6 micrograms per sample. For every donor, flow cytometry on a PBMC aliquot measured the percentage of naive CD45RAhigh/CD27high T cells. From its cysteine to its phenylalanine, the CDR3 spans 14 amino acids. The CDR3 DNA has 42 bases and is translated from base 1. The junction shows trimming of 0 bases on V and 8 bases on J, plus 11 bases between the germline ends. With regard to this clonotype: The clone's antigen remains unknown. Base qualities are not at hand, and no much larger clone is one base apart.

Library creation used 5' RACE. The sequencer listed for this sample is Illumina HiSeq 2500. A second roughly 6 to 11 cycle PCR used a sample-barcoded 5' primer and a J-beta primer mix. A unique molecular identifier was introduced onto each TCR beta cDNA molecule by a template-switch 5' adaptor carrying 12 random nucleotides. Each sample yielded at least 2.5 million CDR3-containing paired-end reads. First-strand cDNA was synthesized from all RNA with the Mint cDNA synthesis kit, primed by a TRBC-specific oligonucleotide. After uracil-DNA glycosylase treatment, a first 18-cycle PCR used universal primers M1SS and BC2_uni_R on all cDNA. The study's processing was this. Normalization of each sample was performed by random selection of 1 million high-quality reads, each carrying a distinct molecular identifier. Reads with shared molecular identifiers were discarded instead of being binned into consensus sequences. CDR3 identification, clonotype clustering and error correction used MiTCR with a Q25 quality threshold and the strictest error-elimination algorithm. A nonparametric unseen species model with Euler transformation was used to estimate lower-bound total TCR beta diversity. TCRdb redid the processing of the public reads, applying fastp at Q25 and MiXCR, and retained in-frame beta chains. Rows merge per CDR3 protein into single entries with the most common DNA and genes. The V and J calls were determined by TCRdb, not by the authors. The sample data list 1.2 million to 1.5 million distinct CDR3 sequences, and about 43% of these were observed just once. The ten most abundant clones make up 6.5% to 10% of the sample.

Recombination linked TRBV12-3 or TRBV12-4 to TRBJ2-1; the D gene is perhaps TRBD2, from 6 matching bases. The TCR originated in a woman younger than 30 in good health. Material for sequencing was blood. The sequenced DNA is TGTGCCAGCAGTTTAGCGTGGGGAGGCGATGAGCAGTTCTTC. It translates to CASSLAWGGDEQFF.